The 10 T cell receptor beta chains given below trace back to one sample, sequenced in a study of OX40 agonist ivuxolimab in advanced cancers. Produced via immunoSEQ multiplex PCR; TCRdb's table is partial and in-frame only. Of about 130,000 clones listed, about 90% were seen once; the top ten hold under 0.85%. The material sequenced was CD4+ or CD8+ T cells sorted from blood, taken in a trial of the OX40 agonist ivuxolimab. These receptors originate from an adult with an advanced solid tumor such as melanoma, head and neck, liver or kidney cancer.

This clone was observed once. The chain combines TRBV5-1 with TRBJ2-5; TRBD2 aligns across 9 bases. Germline CDR1 reads SGHRS; CDR2 reads YFSETQ. The CDR3 contains 15 residues. Unmatched junction bases numbered 8, after V lost 1 base and J lost 7 bases. CDR3 sequence: CASSLLEAGGGTQYF. In DNA form, the CDR3 reads TGCGCCAGCAGCTTGCTTGAAGCGGGAGGCGGGACCCAGTACTTC.

The chain couples TRBV14 to TRBJ2-1; D is perhaps TRBD1 (6 bases). Germline V gene lookup returns CDR1 SGHDN and CDR2 FVKESK. Trimming shortened V by 2 bases and J by 8 bases, and 10 bases separated the two germline ends. This CDR3 is built from 13 residues. The CDR3 region has the DNA TGTGCCAGCAGCCAATACTCAGGGGATGAGCAGTTCTTC. This encodes CASSQYSGDEQFF.

The chain is built from TRBV6-5 and TRBJ2-3; 11 nucleotides match TRBD2. Unmatched junction bases numbered 5, after V lost 8 bases and J lost 4 bases. Per germline, CDR1 MNHEY and CDR2 SVGAGI. The CDR3 length is 14 residues. This chain's CDR3 is CASQLAGVSDTQYF. In nucleotides, the CDR3 is TGTGCCAGCCAACTAGCGGGAGTGTCAGATACGCAGTATTTT.

The chain joins TRBV7-9 to TRBJ1-3; the D is unclear. The CDR3 totals 15 residues. Between the trimmed V and J ends, which lost 5 bases and 2 bases, there was a span of 13 bases. From germline, CDR1 is SEHNR and CDR2 FQNEAQ (reference sequence). CDR3 loop: CASSPTGLPGNTIYF. CDR3 nucleotide sequence: TGTGCCAGCAGCCCCACTGGGTTACCTGGAAACACCATATATTTT.

The rearrangement joins TRBV20-1 to TRBJ2-1; no clear D. V was pared by 4 bases and J by 8 bases, with 9 bases between. Germline V gene sequence: CDR1 DFQATT, CDR2 SNEGSKA (reference sequence). The CDR3 is made up of 11 amino acids. The CDR3 spells CSAKDFDEQFF. CDR3 sequence (DNA): TGCAGTGCTAAAGACTTCGATGAGCAGTTCTTC.

This clone was seen once. The rearrangement joins TRBV28 to TRBJ2-7, with a tentative D call TRBD2 (6 bases). V shed 6 bases and J shed 0 bases, with 9 bases lying between them. CDR3 length equals 13 residues. The germline CDR1 and CDR2 sequences are MDHEN and SYDVKM. This CDR3 reads CASRAGSSYEQYF. The CDR3, as DNA: TGTGCCAGCAGGGCGGGGAGCTCCTACGAGCAGTACTTC. Together with reference TRBV28 and TRBJ2-7, the CDR3 gives the full variable domain: DVKVTQSSRYLVKRTGEKVFLECVQDMDHENMFWYRQDPGLGLRLIYFSYDVKMKEKGDIPEGYSVSREKKERFSLILESASTNQTSMYLCASRAGSSYEQYFGPGTRLTVT.

The chain uses TRBV10-3 and TRBJ2-5; D gene uncertain. V shed 2 bases and J shed 5 bases, with 12 bases lying between them. The CDR3 has 14 residues. Germline CDR1 ENHRY, CDR2 SYGVKD. The chain's CDR3 is CAISEPDPEETQYF. The CDR3 DNA is TGTGCCATCAGTGAGCCCGACCCGGAGGAGACCCAGTACTTC.

The rearrangement joins TRBV5-1 to TRBJ2-2; D is unclear. The CDR3 runs 15 residues. From germline, CDR1 is SGHRS and CDR2 YFSETQ. V was pared by 0 bases and J by 0 bases, with 6 bases between. In DNA, the CDR3 is TGCGCCAGCAGCTTGGAGAGTTCGAACACCGGGGAGCTGTTTTTT. It specifies CASSLESSNTGELFF.

CDR3 sequence reads: CASSEQGGGDYGYTF. Written as DNA, the CDR3 is TGTGCCAGCAGTGAACAGGGAGGAGGGGACTATGGCTACACCTTC. This sequence joins TRBV6-1 and TRBJ1-2; possible D gene TRBD1, 5 bases. Germline V lookup: CDR1 MNHNS, CDR2 SASEGT. The V gene lost 2 bases and the J gene lost 3 bases, with 13 bases spanning the gap. The CDR3 extends over 15 amino acids.

The J gene is TRBJ1-3, the V gene TRBV7-3, with a weak D call TRBD1 (6 bases). This CDR3 region has 13 residues. Germline loops: CDR1 SGHTA, CDR2 FQGTGA. Trimming stripped 5 bases from V and 4 bases from J, with 9 bases between. The CDR3 nucleotides are TGTGCCAGCAGCAGGGGGGGCGGAAACACCATATATTTT. Protein sequence: CASSRGGGNTIYF.